These 8 T cell receptor beta chains were sequenced from one sample in a study of blood T cell repertoires in COVID-19. The method was immunoSEQ multiplex PCR; TCRdb's version includes in-frame clones alone and lacks a portion of them. The data contain tens of thousands of clones, about 80% of them singletons. Sequenced sample: peripheral blood. Source of these receptors: a human donor in a cohort sampled during active COVID-19.

This chain uses TRBV19 with TRBJ2-3, with 7 bases matching TRBD2. V shed 4 bases, J shed 3 bases, and the junction held 13 bases outside the gene matches. The CDR3 spans 17 residues. Germline lookup yields CDR1 LNHDA and CDR2 SQIVND (reference sequence). The CDR3 DNA is TGTGCCAGTAGTAGGGGCCCGTCCTGGGGGGGGACAGATACGCAGTATTTT. This codes for CASSRGPSWGGTDTQYF.

J is TRBJ2-1 and V is TRBV24-1; D gene unclear. V lost 4 bases and J 7 bases, leaving 13 bases between the germline ends. CDR3 length: 14 amino acids. Germline V CDR1 and CDR2: KGHDR, SFDVKD. The CDR3 is CATSDYMSRNEQFF. The CDR3 bases are TGTGCCACCAGTGACTATATGTCGCGGAATGAGCAGTTCTTC.

The chain carries TRBV6-6 and TRBJ1-2; no clear D. V lost 4 bases and J 7 bases, leaving 7 bases between the germline ends. The length of the CDR3 is 11 residues. Germline V gene data show CDR1 as MNHNY and CDR2 as SVGAGI (reference sequence). This CDR3 is CASSLSSGYTF. For the CDR3, the DNA is TGTGCCAGCAGTTTGAGTAGTGGCTACACCTTC.

The chain links TRBV7-2 to TRBJ1-2; 9 bases fit TRBD1. The V gene end was trimmed by 1 base and the J gene end by 3 bases; junction bases not matched to a gene: 3. The germline V gene encodes CDR1 SGHTA and CDR2 FQGNSA. The CDR3 runs to 15 residues. The DNA of the CDR3 is TGTGCCAGCAGCTTAGGAACAGGGGGCTACTATGGCTACACCTTC. Amino acids: CASSLGTGGYYGYTF. The variable domain in full, with the rest retrieved from reference TRBV7-2 and TRBJ1-2, is GAGVSQSPSNKVTEKGKDVELRCDPISGHTALYWYRQSLGQGLEFLIYFQGNSAPDKSGLPSDRFSAERTGGSVSTLTIQRTQQEDSAVYLCASSLGTGGYYGYTFGSGTRLTVV.

The chain combines TRBV3-1 (or the pseudogene TRBV3-2) with TRBJ2-2; the match to TRBD2 covers 8 bases. The V gene's germline CDR1 is LGHDT and CDR2 YNNKEL (reference sequence). V lost 3 bases and J lost 4; bases outside the gene matches: 7. The CDR3 is 16 residues long. The CDR3, as DNA: TGTGCCAGCAGCCATCATAGCGGGGCCCGCACCGGGGAGCTGTTTTTT. Its translation: CASSHHSGARTGELFF.

V is TRBV9 and J is TRBJ1-1; D is unresolved. V was clipped by 5 bases and J by 7 bases, with 21 bases between them. CDR1 is SGDLS and CDR2 is YYNGEE in the germline V gene. CDR3 length: 15 amino acids. DNA of the CDR3: TGTGCCAGCAGTCCGCGAAGCGCCGGTCGGGGTGAAGCTTTCTTT. Translating it yields CASSPRSAGRGEAFF.

The CDR3 is CASSSGGSSYEQYF. For the CDR3, the DNA is TGTGCCAGCAGTAGCGGGGGGTCCTCCTACGAGCAGTACTTC. The chain joins TRBV28 to TRBJ2-7; TRBD2 matches at 9 bases. The CDR3 loop spans 14 amino acids. V shed 5 bases, J shed 0 bases, and the junction held 2 bases outside the gene matches. Germline CDR1 and CDR2: MDHEN and SYDVKM.

The chain links TRBV21-1 to TRBJ2-1; TRBD1 was called by the table and not checked on the DNA. TRBV21-1 is a listed pseudogene. The CDR3 spans 17 residues. CDR3 coding DNA: TGTGCCAGCAGCAGTCAACAGGATAGTAGCTCCTACAATGAGCAGTTCTTC. Residues: CASSSQQDSSSYNEQFF.